Each of the 24 T cell receptor beta chains below was sequenced from the same sample in a study of T cell responses to AZD1222 COVID-19 vaccine. This table comes from immunoSEQ multiplex PCR, and its TCRdb copy is limited to in-frame clones, with some not included. The sample yields fewer than 130,000 clones, more than 85% seen once. Sample: peripheral blood, taken on day 0 of AZD1222 vaccination. These TCRs come from an adult in good health.

J is TRBJ1-6 and V is TRBV23-1; perhaps TRBD1 as D (6 bases). TRBV23-1 is flagged as an ORF with uncertain function. V was cut by 4 bases and J by 5 bases, with 15 bases left in between. The length of the CDR3 is 16 residues. CDR3 residues: CASSRFDRSHNSPLHF. CDR3 in DNA: TGCGCCAGCAGTCGGTTCGACAGGAGCCATAATTCACCCCTCCACTTT.

This sequence joins TRBV24-1 and TRBJ1-5, with 7 bases identical to TRBD1. In germline, CDR1 is KGHDR, CDR2 SFDVKD. This CDR3 region has 14 residues. After removal of 10 bases from V and 0 bases from J, the junction contained 5 bases not matched to a gene. In nucleotides, the CDR3 is TGTGCCACTTCGGGACAGTATAGCAATCAGCCCCAGCATTTT. Translation: CATSGQYSNQPQHF.

The chain has TRBV19 and TRBJ1-2; TRBD1 is a possible D gene (6 bases). The CDR3 loop spans 14 amino acids. V shed 4 bases and J shed 8 bases, with 17 bases lying between them. Germline V gene data show CDR1 as LNHDA and CDR2 as SQIVND (reference sequence). The CDR3 protein is CASSTGTLGGGYTF. CDR3 bases: TGTGCCAGTAGTACCGGGACACTTGGTGGGGGCTACACCTTC.

This clone was picked up one time. This chain joins TRBV11-3 and TRBJ2-3, with 13 bases identical to TRBD2. CDR3 size: 15 residues. CDR1 SGHNT and CDR2 YENEEA come from the germline V gene. J was trimmed by 6 bases and V by 4 bases; bases with no gene match: 4. For the CDR3, the DNA is TGTGCCAGCAGCTCGGGACTAGCGGGGAGGGATACGCAGTATTTT. Amino acids: CASSSGLAGRDTQYF.

The chain recombines TRBV19 with TRBJ1-4; D is possibly TRBD1 (6 bases). The CDR3 consists of 14 residues. The V end lost 8 bases, the J end lost 7 bases, and 17 bases lay between the germline ends. Per the germline V gene, CDR1 is LNHDA and CDR2 is SQIVND (reference sequence). The chain's CDR3 is CASSSGGLGEKLFF. CDR3 coding DNA: TGTGCCAGTTCCTCGGGGGGGCTGGGTGAAAAACTGTTTTTT.

The chain joins TRBV21-1 to TRBJ2-2; TRBD2, as called in the table, went unchecked against the DNA. TRBV21-1 represents a pseudogene. The CDR3 is made up of 18 amino acids. CDR3 protein: CASSKEQSKPIATGELFF. CDR3 DNA sequence: TGTGCCAGCAGCAAAGAGCAATCTAAGCCAATCGCCACCGGGGAGCTGTTTTTT.

The J gene is TRBJ2-2, the V gene TRBV4-2; D is possibly TRBD1 or TRBD2 (6 bases each). This CDR3 spans 16 amino acids. Germline V gene lookup returns CDR1 LGHNA and CDR2 YNFKEQ. The germline V and J ends were trimmed by 4 bases and 3 bases, with 15 bases remaining between them. Here the CDR3 DNA reads TGTGCCAGCAGCCCCATGGGGGGCCTTGACACCGGGGAGCTGTTTTTT. Residues: CASSPMGGLDTGELFF.

V usage is TRBV18 and J usage is TRBJ2-7, with unresolved D. V dropped 1 base and J dropped 3 bases, with 10 bases sitting between them. Germline V lookup: CDR1 KGHSH, CDR2 LQKENI. This CDR3 is built from 14 residues. The CDR3: CASSPRWQVYEQYF. The CDR3 bases are TGTGCCAGCTCACCACGGTGGCAGGTCTACGAGCAGTACTTC. Together with reference TRBV18 and TRBJ2-7, the CDR3 gives the full variable domain: NAGVMQNPRHLVRRRGQEARLRCSPMKGHSHVYWYRQLPEEGLKFMVYLQKENIIDESGMPKERFSAEFPKEGPSILRIQQVVRGDSAAYFCASSPRWQVYEQYFGPGTRLTVT.

The V call is TRBV12-5, the J call TRBJ1-5; D is perhaps TRBD1 (5 bases). Germline assignment: CDR1 LGHNT and CDR2 FRNRAP. The CDR3 runs 14 residues. V dropped 4 bases and J dropped 7 bases, with 14 bases sitting between them. CDR3: CASGSQGSWQPQHF. The DNA for the CDR3 is TGTGCTAGTGGTTCTCAGGGATCGTGGCAGCCCCAGCATTTT.

V is TRBV5-5 and J is TRBJ2-3; 10 bases fit TRBD2. The length of the CDR3 is 15 residues. V was pared by 4 bases and J by 6 bases, with 8 bases of the junction left unmatched. In germline, CDR1 is SGHKS, CDR2 YYEKEE (reference sequence). CDR3 protein: CASSLLAGEADTQYF. The CDR3, as DNA: TGTGCCAGCAGCCTTCTAGCGGGAGAGGCGGATACGCAGTATTTT.

The chain has TRBV2 and TRBJ1-5, with 8 positions matching TRBD1. After removal of 4 bases from V and 4 bases from J, the junction contained 3 bases not matched to a gene. Germline CDR1 SNHLY, CDR2 FYNNEI. CDR3 length: 14 residues. The CDR3 is CASSVQGANQPQHF. CDR3 coding DNA: TGTGCCAGCAGTGTCCAGGGGGCTAATCAGCCCCAGCATTTT.

The rearrangement uses TRBV7-9 and TRBJ2-7; the D gene is possibly TRBD1 (6 bases). V shed 3 bases and J shed 6 bases, with 12 bases lying between them. The CDR3 contains 13 residues. Germline CDR1 reads SEHNR; CDR2 reads FQNEAQ (reference sequence). The DNA for the CDR3 is TGTGCCAGCAGCTTTTACGGGACATTCGAGCAGTACTTC. Translation gives CASSFYGTFEQYF.

This chain joins TRBV7-2 and TRBJ1-2; 8 bases are a match to TRBD1. J was trimmed by 2 bases and V by 5 bases; bases with no gene match: 13. CDR3 length: 17 residues. Germline V gene data show CDR1 as SGHTA and CDR2 as FQGNSA. The CDR3 loop is CASSNDRGVGRNYGYTF. The CDR3 DNA reads TGTGCCAGCAGCAACGACAGGGGAGTCGGGAGGAACTATGGCTACACCTTC.

This clone was counted a single time. The V call is TRBV5-8, the J call TRBJ2-3, with 11 bases matching TRBD2. CDR3 length equals 14 residues. Germline-derived CDR1 and CDR2 are SGHTS and YDEGEE. After removal of 5 bases from V and 3 bases from J, the junction contained 2 bases not matched to a gene. Here the CDR3 reads CASRTSGGTDTQYF. CDR3 nucleotide sequence: TGTGCCAGCAGAACTAGCGGGGGAACAGATACGCAGTATTTT.

The table lists this clone with a few counts. The genes are TRBV19 and TRBJ2-3; D is perhaps TRBD2 (5 bases). Germline V gene lookup returns CDR1 LNHDA and CDR2 SQIVND (reference sequence). Trimming removed 3 bases from V and 1 base from J, with 17 bases in between. CDR3 length equals 17 residues. CDR3 loop: CASSILWLAGGTDTQYF. The CDR3 region has the DNA TGTGCCAGTAGTATCTTGTGGCTAGCAGGAGGCACAGATACGCAGTATTTT.

This clone was found once. This chain links TRBV3-1 (or the pseudogene TRBV3-2) with TRBJ2-3; 12 bases map to TRBD2. Unmatched junction bases numbered 2, after V lost 8 bases and J lost 5 bases. The CDR3 contains 13 residues. Germline assignment: CDR1 LGHDT and CDR2 YNNKEL (reference sequence). CDR3 residues: CASGGLAGDTQYF. CDR3 DNA: TGTGCCAGCGGGGGACTAGCGGGAGATACGCAGTATTTT.

The chain is built from TRBV7-3 and TRBJ1-2, with TRBD1 matching over 8 bases. Losses at the gene ends were 5 bases for V and 7 bases for J; bases not matched to a gene: 9. The CDR3 is made up of 14 amino acids. Germline V gives CDR1 SGHTA, CDR2 FQGTGA. The DNA of the CDR3 is TGTGCCAGCAGCCCCCAAGGACAGGGTGGTGGCTACACCTTC. Its protein product is CASSPQGQGGGYTF. The variable domain in full, completed from reference TRBV7-3 and TRBJ1-2, reads GAGVSQTPSNKVTEKGKYVELRCDPISGHTALYWYRQSLGQGPEFLIYFQGTGAADDSGLPNDRFFAVRPEGSVSTLKIQRTERGDSAVYLCASSPQGQGGGYTFGSGTRLTVV.

This chain links TRBV7-2 with TRBJ1-3; D gene ambiguous. Between the trimmed V and J ends, which lost 0 bases and 0 bases, there was a span of 3 bases. The germline V gene has CDR1 SGHTA and CDR2 FQGNSA. This CDR3 region has 14 residues. CDR3 in DNA: TGTGCCAGCAGCTTAGCGCTCTCTGGAAACACCATATATTTT. Amino acids: CASSLALSGNTIYF. Based on the CDR3 plus reference TRBV7-2 and TRBJ1-3, the full variable domain is GAGVSQSPSNKVTEKGKDVELRCDPISGHTALYWYRQSLGQGLEFLIYFQGNSAPDKSGLPSDRFSAERTGGSVSTLTIQRTQQEDSAVYLCASSLALSGNTIYFGEGSWLTVV.

The genes are TRBV5-4 and TRBJ2-5; 10 positions agree with TRBD2. The V and J ends lost 9 bases and 5 bases, in that order; junction bases with no gene match: 16. CDR1 is SGHNT, CDR2 YYREEE, per germline (reference sequence). The CDR3 totals 16 residues. The CDR3 nucleotides are TGTGCCACCACCTTTGACATAGCGGGAGGAGGGGAGACCCAGTACTTC. Encoded protein: CATTFDIAGGGETQYF.

The chain uses TRBV18 and TRBJ1-3, with TRBD1 identical over 9 bases. This CDR3 region has 16 residues. With V trimmed by 2 bases and J by 4 bases, 6 bases remained unmatched. The V gene's germline CDR1 is KGHSH and CDR2 LQKENI. CDR3 sequence reads: CASSPTRDRAGNTIYF. The CDR3 DNA follows: TGTGCCAGCTCACCAACGCGGGACAGGGCCGGAAACACCATATATTTT.

V usage is TRBV7-3 and J usage is TRBJ2-1; 11 bases line up with TRBD2. CDR3 size: 16 residues. J gave up 10 bases and V 4 bases, and 12 bases lay outside the gene matches. Looked up from germline, CDR1 is SGHTA and CDR2 is FQGTGA. The CDR3: CASSSSLAGAVGEQFF. For the CDR3, the DNA is TGTGCCAGCAGCTCCTCACTAGCGGGGGCCGTGGGGGAGCAGTTCTTC. Full variable domain (remainder filled in from reference TRBV7-3 and TRBJ2-1): GAGVSQTPSNKVTEKGKYVELRCDPISGHTALYWYRQSLGQGPEFLIYFQGTGAADDSGLPNDRFFAVRPEGSVSTLKIQRTERGDSAVYLCASSSSLAGAVGEQFFGPGTRLTVL.

The rearrangement uses TRBV19 and TRBJ1-3; no reliable D call. The CDR3 is 15 residues long. Trimming pared 5 bases from V and 0 bases from J, leaving 11 bases between. Germline-derived CDR1 and CDR2 are LNHDA and SQIVND (reference sequence). CDR3 sequence reads: CASSVQLFSGNTIYF. For the CDR3, the DNA is TGTGCCAGTAGTGTCCAATTATTCTCTGGAAACACCATATATTTT.

The chain employs TRBV6-4 and TRBJ1-6; TRBD1 is a possible D gene (6 bases). This CDR3 spans 14 amino acids. V was shortened by 6 bases and J by 6 bases, with 12 bases between the two germline ends. The germline gives CDR1 MRHNA, CDR2 SNTAGT. The CDR3 DNA reads TGTGCCAGCAGGCCCCGGGACATTAATTCACCCCTCCACTTT. Translating it yields CASRPRDINSPLHF.

The chain recombines TRBV27 with TRBJ1-1; D might be TRBD1 (6 bases). The germline V gene encodes CDR1 MNHEY and CDR2 SMNVEV (reference sequence). The ends were cut back, 3 bases at V and 0 bases at J, with 11 bases in the middle. This CDR3 is built from 15 residues. The CDR3: CASSFGTQMNTEAFF. Written as DNA, the CDR3 is TGTGCCAGCAGTTTCGGGACACAGATGAACACTGAAGCTTTCTTT.